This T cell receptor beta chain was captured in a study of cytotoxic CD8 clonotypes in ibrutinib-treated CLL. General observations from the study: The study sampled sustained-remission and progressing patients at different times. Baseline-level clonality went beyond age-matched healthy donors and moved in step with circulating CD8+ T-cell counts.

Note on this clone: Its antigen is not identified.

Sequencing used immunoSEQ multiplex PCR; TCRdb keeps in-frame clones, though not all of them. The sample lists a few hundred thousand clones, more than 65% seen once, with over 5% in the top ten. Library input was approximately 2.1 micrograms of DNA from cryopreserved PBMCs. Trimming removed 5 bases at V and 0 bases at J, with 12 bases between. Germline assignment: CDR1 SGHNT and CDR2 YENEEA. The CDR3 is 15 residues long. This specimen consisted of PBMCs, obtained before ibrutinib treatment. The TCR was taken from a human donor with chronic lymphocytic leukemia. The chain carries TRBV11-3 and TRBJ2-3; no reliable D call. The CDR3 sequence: CASSRFGTSTDTQYF. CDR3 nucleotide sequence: TGTGCCAGCAGCCGTTTCGGAACTAGCACAGATACGCAGTATTTT. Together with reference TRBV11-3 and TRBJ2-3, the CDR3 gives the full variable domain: EAGVVQSPRYKIIEKKQPVAFWCNPISGHNTLYWYLQNLGQGPELLIRYENEEAVDDSQLPKDRFSAERLKGVDSTLKIQPAELGDSAVYLCASSRFGTSTDTQYFGPGTRLTVL.